Sequencing of this TCR beta chain was carried out in a study of T cells after posttransplantation cyclophosphamide (dated by TCRdb to 2015 to 2016). For context, the study as a whole: Using TRB sequencing, the study followed how the T cell repertoire rebuilt after myeloablative bone marrow transplantation with posttransplantation cyclophosphamide given as GVHD prophylaxis. Because TRA and TRB clonality correlated tightly in 8 to 10 samples, the subsequent TCR analyses were limited to TRB only. Antigen receptor sequencing was done on samples from some 34 PTCy-treated patients and from more than 15 related bone marrow donors of those patients. In 3 patients, up to about 3 additional blood samples taken between 2 and 5.2 years after transplant also underwent TRB sequencing, as did pretransplant blood from a handful of patients. Public TRB sequences were compared against a database of over 3,500 sequences linked to responses to pathogens, tumor antigens, self-antigens and alloantigens. TRB sequencing was performed on blood from all 35 or so PTCy patients with 1-year posttransplant specimens. Beyond this particular receptor, the publication reports: The TRB repertoires of T cells infiltrating skin or the GI tract showed only limited overlap with the TRB repertoires found in blood. Across around 40 patients, TRB clonality was highly associated with recipient CMV seropositivity and CMV reactivation, and diversity in PTCy patients was similar to diversity in CNI/methotrexate controls. At 1-2 months, donor-recipient similarity was low but rose over the first year, and the later blood repertoires were often dominated by donor CD8+ memory clones.

TRB sequencing used genomic DNA with the immunoSEQ assay at survey resolution or the hsTCRB kit. The study's processing was this. The immunoSEQ software was used for initial read processing, and the LymphoSeq R package was used for repertoire analyses. Clonality was calculated as 1 minus normalized Shannon entropy, and the Gini coefficient was also calculated for each TRB dataset. Phenotypes of unsorted samples were inferred by mapping TRB sequences from sorted subsets of the recipient or donor onto unsorted samples of the same recipient. TCRdb retrieved this table from immuneACCESS and kept in-frame rearrangements only. Not all clones are present; in checked studies, unresolved V genes account for under half, and no reason is known for the remainder. Clone size and V and J calls were adopted from that table, with D and trimming inferred from the DNA. Listed for this sample are about 9,200 clones, none observed only a single time. The ten largest account for approximately 26% of the sample.

This clone was seen repeatedly, ten times or more. What this receptor recognizes is not known. At one end the junction does not follow the germline gene, possibly because of a read error. Read against the paper, the sample's treatment or condition label means: high-dose cyclophosphamide on days +3 and +4 as single-agent GVHD prophylaxis. For conditioning, the PTCy patients got busulfan and fludarabine, then a related or unrelated marrow graft, followed by cyclophosphamide on days +3 and +4. PTCy-treated patients came from a prospective multi-institutional clinical trial. Peripheral blood and bone marrow mononuclear cells were isolated by Ficoll-Hypaque density centrifugation and cryopreserved. Inclusive of the bounding cysteine and phenylalanine, the CDR3 is 17 residues long. Only CDR3 DNA remains: 51 bases, in frame from the first base. CDR1 and CDR2 are read off the germline V gene as MNHNS and SASEGT.

This material consisted of PBMCs, taken after allogeneic stem cell transplant with posttransplant cyclophosphamide. Recombination joined TRBV6-1 with TRBJ2-4; TRBD1 is a weak D gene call, 8 bases matching. This clonotype originated in a female patient in her thirties or forties who received an allogeneic stem cell transplant from a related donor, was CMV-positive, and had no GVHD. Following a transplant, some T lymphocytes may have been derived from the graft donor. The CDR3: CASSKAGPGGVKNIQYF. At the DNA level, the sequence is TGTGCCAGCAGTAAAGCGGGACCAGGGGGCGTTAAAAACATTCAGTACTTC.